A single sample gave rise to the 13 T cell receptor beta chains below, sequenced in a study of blood T cell repertoires in COVID-19. Libraries were prepared by immunoSEQ multiplex PCR; TCRdb keeps only in-frame clonotypes and omits some of them. Among about 15,000 clones, under 85% were seen once, and the ten largest hold roughly 34%. The source material was peripheral blood. These receptors were taken from an older man with active or convalescent COVID-19.

V gene TRBV11-2 combines with J gene TRBJ1-2, with D unresolved. Germline CDR1 and CDR2: SGHAT and FQNNGV. V was cut by 2 bases and J by 8 bases, with 9 bases left in between. The CDR3 spans 12 residues. The CDR3 bases are TGTGCCAGCAGCTTAAATGCTCGGGGCTACACCTTC. This sequence encodes CASSLNARGYTF.

V usage is TRBV18 and J usage is TRBJ1-4, with D perhaps matching TRBD1 (5 bases). Trimming stripped 5 bases from V and 5 bases from J, with 15 bases between. Germline V gives CDR1 KGHSH, CDR2 LQKENI. This CDR3 is built from 15 residues. CDR3 sequence (DNA): TGTGCCAGCTCAGGTAGCAGCCCAGGGAATGAAAAACTGTTTTTT. It is translated as CASSGSSPGNEKLFF.

This chain links TRBV28 with TRBJ1-1, with D possibly matching TRBD1 (5 bases). Germline lookup yields CDR1 MDHEN and CDR2 SYDVKM. The CDR3 has 14 residues. With 3 bases removed from V and 0 bases from J, the gap between germline ends came to 8 bases. The CDR3 DNA sequence: TGTGCCAGCAGTTTCTCAGGGATGAACACTGAAGCTTTCTTT. It translates to CASSFSGMNTEAFF.

The chain joins TRBV19 to TRBJ1-5; possible D gene TRBD1, 5 bases. This CDR3 has 14 amino acids. The germline V gene has CDR1 LNHDA and CDR2 SQIVND (reference sequence). The ends were cut back, 3 bases at V and 7 bases at J, with 13 bases in the middle. The DNA for the CDR3 is TGTGCCAGTAGTATTAGCAATACAGGACAGCCCCAGCATTTT. Protein sequence: CASSISNTGQPQHF.

The rearrangement joins TRBV10-1 to TRBJ2-2; possible D gene TRBD1, 5 bases. V was trimmed by 0 bases and J by 6 bases, leaving 8 bases between them. The CDR3 consists of 14 residues. The germline CDR1 and CDR2 sequences are WNHNN and SYGVQD (reference sequence). CDR3 amino acids: CASSESGPAGELFF. In nucleotides, the CDR3 is TGCGCCAGCAGTGAGTCGGGGCCCGCCGGGGAGCTGTTTTTT.

This rearrangement joins TRBV6-5 to TRBJ1-3; TRBD1 matches 7 bases. The germline gives CDR1 MNHEY, CDR2 SVGAGI. The trim removed 7 bases at V and 0 bases at J, leaving 6 bases unmatched. The CDR3 has 15 residues. CDR3 DNA: TGTGCCAGCACTACGGACAGGAGCTCTGGAAACACCATATATTTT. Protein sequence: CASTTDRSSGNTIYF.

The J gene is TRBJ2-7, the V gene TRBV7-8, with 9 bases fitting TRBD1. The J segment lost 4 bases and the V segment lost 4 bases, leaving 14 bases of the junction unmatched. In germline, CDR1 is SGHVS, CDR2 FQNEAQ. The CDR3 totals 17 residues. CDR3 amino acids: CASSSLLPTGGWYEQYF. In DNA form, the CDR3 reads TGTGCCAGCAGCTCCCTATTACCGACAGGGGGTTGGTACGAGCAGTACTTC.

The V call is TRBV20-1, the J call TRBJ1-1; D remains unclear. Germline lookup yields CDR1 DFQATT and CDR2 SNEGSKA (reference sequence). This CDR3 spans 14 amino acids. Deletions cut 3 bases from V and 6 bases from J, with 17 bases between. The CDR3 protein is CSASGVFSGAEAFF. CDR3 bases: TGCAGTGCTAGTGGGGTCTTTTCCGGGGCTGAAGCTTTCTTT.

This chain connects TRBV5-1 to TRBJ2-7, with 11 bases identical to TRBD2. Looked up from germline, CDR1 is SGHRS and CDR2 is YFSETQ. The CDR3 spans 14 residues. V was pared by 3 bases and J by 2 bases, with 1 base of the junction left unmatched. The CDR3, as DNA: TGCGCCAGCAGCTCGGGACTAGCGGCCTACGAGCAGTACTTC. Encoded protein: CASSSGLAAYEQYF.

This clone was detected once. The chain has TRBV28 and TRBJ1-2; 9 nucleotides align to TRBD1. Germline CDR1 is MDHEN and CDR2 is SYDVKM. Losses at the gene ends were 5 bases for V and 0 bases for J; bases not matched to a gene: 10. This CDR3 region has 17 residues. The CDR3, as DNA: TGTGCCAGCAGTCAGATACAGGGGGCCTTTTCTAACTATGGCTACACCTTC. Translating gives CASSQIQGAFSNYGYTF.

The genes are TRBV7-9 and TRBJ2-5; D possibly corresponds to TRBD1 (5 bases). Germline V gene data show CDR1 as SEHNR and CDR2 as FQNEAQ (reference sequence). The CDR3 spans 13 residues. The V gene lost 3 bases and the J gene lost 5 bases, with 10 bases spanning the gap. The CDR3 spells CASSLVGRETQYF. As DNA, the CDR3 is TGTGCCAGCAGCTTGGTGGGGCGGGAGACCCAGTACTTC.

A single count supports this clone. The rearrangement links TRBV2 to TRBJ2-2; 7 nucleotides agree with TRBD1. The V and J ends lost 7 bases and 10 bases, in that order; junction bases with no gene match: 12. Germline lookup yields CDR1 SNHLY and CDR2 FYNNEI. The CDR3 has 14 residues. CDR3 nucleotide sequence: TGTGCCAGCAAACTGACAGGGTGGTTGGCGGAGCTGTTTTTT. Amino acid sequence: CASKLTGWLAELFF.

The V and J genes are TRBV7-9 and TRBJ1-6; D perhaps matches TRBD1 (5 bases). CDR1 SEHNR and CDR2 FQNEAQ come from the germline V gene (reference sequence). This CDR3 is built from 15 residues. The V and J ends lost 5 bases and 11 bases respectively, with 19 bases between them. The CDR3 nucleotides read TGTGCCAGCAGCCCCGCCCGGGACGGAGGGGCACCCCTCCACTTT. It codes for CASSPARDGGAPLHF.